The next 12 T cell receptor beta chains were all read from a single sample in a study of T cell clonality in common variable immunodeficiency. The data were produced by immunoSEQ multiplex PCR, yet TCRdb's version contains in-frame clones alone and is incomplete. Captured here are 55,000 or so clones, none seen once; the top ten comprise around 5.4%. The material sequenced was peripheral blood mononuclear cells. The receptor source for this set is a person aged 18-70 years in good health.

Ten or more counts support this clone. The read ends 3 residues before the CDR3 terminus; that terminus is restored from the germline J gene. V is TRBV20-1 and J is TRBJ2-1, with D maybe TRBD2 (5 bases). This CDR3 has 14 amino acids. Germline V gene data show CDR1 as DFQATT and CDR2 as SNEGSKA (reference sequence). Trimming stripped 2 bases from V and 0 bases from J, with 8 bases between. CDR3 DNA, as far as it was read: TGCAGTGCTAGAAAGCGGAGCTCCTACAATGAG. Translation gives CSARKRSSYNE. In full, the CDR3 reads CSARKRSSYNEQFF.

This clone was picked up many times. Coverage ceases 3 residues before the CDR3 finishes, and the germline J gene fills in the end. The genes are TRBV7-9 and TRBJ2-2; 8 bases fit TRBD1. The CDR3 totals 15 residues. The germline gives CDR1 SEHNR, CDR2 FQNEAQ (reference sequence). J was trimmed by 6 bases and V by 3 bases; bases with no gene match: 6. CDR3 region: CASSFGQGSSGELFF. The DNA read from the CDR3 is TGTGCCAGCAGCTTTGGACAGGGTAGTTCCGGGGAG.

In this sample, this clone turned up many times. The read ends 3 residues shy of where the CDR3 ends; the end is completed using the germline J gene. This chain uses TRBV18 with TRBJ1-5; no definite D call. Deletions cut 3 bases from V and 6 bases from J, with 15 bases between. The germline CDR1 and CDR2 sequences are KGHSH and LQKENI. The CDR3 totals 15 residues. Incomplete CDR3 DNA: TGTGCCAGCTCACCTGGGCAGGACCGGGGTCAGCCC. This gives the protein CASSPGQDRGQP. The whole CDR3 is CASSPGQDRGQPQHF. The full variable domain, with the rest looked up from reference TRBV18 and TRBJ1-5, is NAGVMQNPRHLVRRRGQEARLRCSPMKGHSHVYWYRQLPEEGLKFMVYLQKENIIDESGMPKERFSAEFPKEGPSILRIQQVVRGDSAAYFCASSPGQDRGQPQHFGDGTRLSIL.

This clone was detected many times. Read coverage stops 3 residues before the CDR3 terminus; the germline J gene supplies the remainder. The J gene is TRBJ2-1, the V gene TRBV5-1, with 12 bases identical to TRBD2. This CDR3 has 20 residues. J was trimmed by 1 base and V by 1 base; bases with no gene match: 12. Germline assignment: CDR1 SGHRS and CDR2 YFSETQ. The covered CDR3 bases are TGCGCCAGCAGCTTGACTGGGACTAGCGGGCGGCTGGGTTCCTACAATGAG. Encoded protein: CASSLTGTSGRLGSYNE. The full-length CDR3 reads as CASSLTGTSGRLGSYNEQFF.

This clone was detected ten times or more. The read ends 3 residues early relative to the CDR3; the germline J gene fills the gap. The V call is TRBV5-4, the J call TRBJ2-7; D possibly corresponds to TRBD1 (5 bases). V gave up 4 bases and J gave up 1 base, with 15 bases separating them. The CDR3 runs to 15 residues. Germline V lookup: CDR1 SGHNT, CDR2 YYREEE (reference sequence). The CDR3 spells CASSKVGAGSYEQYF. The DNA read from the CDR3 is TGTGCCAGCAGCAAGGTAGGAGCAGGGTCCTACGAG.

This clone was counted ten times or more. The sequenced fragment ends 3 residues before the CDR3 boundary, so the rest is inferred from the germline J gene. V gene TRBV19 combines with J gene TRBJ2-1; 7 bases fit TRBD2. Germline loops: CDR1 LNHDA, CDR2 SQIVND (reference sequence). With V trimmed by 5 bases and J by 0 bases, 7 bases remained unmatched. The CDR3 contains 16 residues. The CDR3 sequence: CASSASSGSSYNEQFF. The covered CDR3 bases are TGTGCCAGTAGTGCATCTAGCGGAAGCTCCTACAATGAG.

This clone was counted at least ten times. The sequenced fragment ends 3 residues before the CDR3 boundary, so the rest is inferred from the germline J gene. The chain links TRBV5-1 to TRBJ1-1; 9 bases line up with TRBD1. CDR3 length equals 14 residues. V was clipped by 3 bases and J by 5 bases; unmatched bases: 5. Germline-derived CDR1 and CDR2 are SGHRS and YFSETQ. The covered CDR3 bases are TGCGCCAGCAGCTATAACAGGGGGCAGACTGAA. Translation: CASSYNRGQTE. The complete CDR3 protein is CASSYNRGQTEAFF.

The table lists this clone with many counts. The CDR3 goes on 3 residues after the read ends, and that part is filled in from the germline J gene. This chain uses TRBV9 with TRBJ2-7; D gene uncertain. V shed 0 bases and J shed 3 bases, with 7 bases lying between them. This CDR3 contains 13 residues. Germline CDR1 SGDLS, CDR2 YYNGEE. CDR3 sequence reads: CASSVVDHYEQYF. The CDR3 bases that were read are TGTGCCAGCAGCGTAGTAGATCACTACGAG.

Many counts were recorded for this clone. The read gets to within 3 residues of the CDR3 end, and the germline J gene fills in the rest. This rearrangement joins TRBV20-1 to TRBJ2-5; no firm D call. CDR1 is DFQATT and CDR2 is SNEGSKA in the germline V gene (reference sequence). The V end lost 0 bases, the J end lost 4 bases, and 6 bases lay between the germline ends. The CDR3 has 12 amino acids. The CDR3 loop reads CSARDFVETQYF. The part of the CDR3 DNA that was read is TGCAGTGCTAGAGATTTCGTAGAGACC.

This clone has more than one count but fewer than ten. A far larger clone lies a single base away; this is likely a read error. The read terminates 3 residues ahead of where the CDR3 ends, so the germline J gene completes it. The same CDR3 is also encoded by other DNA sequences in this sample. The V and J genes are TRBV30 and TRBJ2-7, with 7 bases aligning to TRBD2. Per germline, CDR1 GTSNPN and CDR2 SVGIG (reference sequence). V lost 8 bases and J lost 3; bases outside the gene matches: 10. The length of the CDR3 is 13 residues. Incomplete CDR3 DNA: TGTGCCAGCCAGCGGGGAGGGTTCTACGAG. Translating it yields CASQRGGFYE. The complete CDR3 reads CASQRGGFYEQYF.

This clone was observed many times. The CDR3 extends 3 residues past the end of the read, so its final part is completed from the germline J gene. The chain couples TRBV5-1 to TRBJ2-1; 8 bases are shared with TRBD2. Trimming removed 3 bases from V and 4 bases from J; junction bases left unmatched: 9. This CDR3 is 16 amino acids long. CDR1 is SGHRS, CDR2 YFSETQ, per germline. The CDR3 is CASSWDSSGQYNEQFF. The DNA read from the CDR3 is TGCGCCAGCAGCTGGGATTCTAGCGGGCAATACAATGAG.

In its sample, this clone was seen many times. The DNA ends 3 residues before the CDR3 does, and the rest of the CDR3 is filled in from the germline J gene. The chain is built from TRBV19 and TRBJ2-3; D may be TRBD1 (6 bases). The CDR3 is made up of 15 amino acids. Germline values: CDR1 LNHDA, CDR2 SQIVND (reference sequence). V lost 1 base and J 0 bases, leaving 8 bases between the germline ends. CDR3 loop: CASSIAQGSTDTQYF. The covered CDR3 bases are TGTGCCAGTAGTATAGCACAGGGAAGCACAGATACG.